A single sample gave rise to the 14 T cell receptor beta chains below, sequenced in a study of OX40 agonist ivuxolimab in advanced cancers. The method was immunoSEQ multiplex PCR; TCRdb's version includes in-frame clones alone and lacks a portion of them. The sample lists 77,000 or so clones, roughly 90% occurring once. The input for sequencing was CD4+ or CD8+ T cells sorted from blood, taken in a trial of the OX40 agonist ivuxolimab. The receptors stem from an adult with an advanced solid tumor such as melanoma, head and neck, liver or kidney cancer.

The chain recombines TRBV6-5 with TRBJ1-1; D is unclear. Germline values: CDR1 MNHEY, CDR2 SVGAGI. CDR3 size: 12 residues. Trimming shortened V by 6 bases and J by 5 bases, and 10 bases separated the two germline ends. In DNA form, the CDR3 reads TGTGCCAGCAGCCCCCCCGGGACTGAAGCTTTCTTT. This codes for CASSPPGTEAFF.

CDR3: CASSLVWTAYEQYF. CDR3 DNA sequence: TGTGCCAGCAGCTTAGTGTGGACAGCTTACGAGCAGTACTTC. V usage is TRBV5-6 and J usage is TRBJ2-7, with D possibly matching TRBD1 (6 bases). The CDR3 spans 14 residues. V was shortened by 2 bases and J by 4 bases, with 13 bases between the two germline ends. Germline CDR1 reads SGHDT; CDR2 reads YYEEEE.

The CDR3, as DNA: TGCGCCAGCAGCCTCGCCAGGGAGGGTCAGCCCCAGCATTTT. Its protein product is CASSLAREGQPQHF. The chain carries TRBV4-1 and TRBJ1-5, with a weak D call TRBD1 (5 bases). The CDR3 totals 14 residues. The germline V gene has CDR1 MGHRA and CDR2 YSYEKL. Trimming left V 4 bases short and J 6 bases short, with 13 bases between.

The chain links TRBV11-3 to TRBJ2-1, with D maybe TRBD1 (6 bases). Germline CDR1 is SGHNT and CDR2 is YENEEA. This CDR3 comprises 14 residues. V gave up 3 bases and J gave up 6 bases, with 12 bases separating them. CDR3 amino acids: CASSLGAFGNEQFF. The CDR3 coding sequence is TGTGCCAGCAGCTTGGGGGCCTTCGGCAATGAGCAGTTCTTC.

The chain joins TRBV30 to TRBJ1-1; D is ambiguous. The CDR3 extends over 13 amino acids. V was trimmed by 3 bases and J by 1 base, leaving 9 bases between them. Germline CDR1 reads GTSNPN; CDR2 reads SVGIG (reference sequence). The CDR3 nucleotides read TGTGCCTGGAGAATATTGCAGAACACTGAAGCTTTCTTT. Amino acids: CAWRILQNTEAFF.

The chain employs TRBV28 and TRBJ2-2; 15 nucleotides match TRBD2. V dropped 8 bases and J dropped 5; count of bases not matched to a gene: 3. This CDR3 comprises 15 residues. CDR1 is MDHEN and CDR2 is SYDVKM in the germline V gene. CDR3 amino acids: CASSGLAGGTGELFF. The CDR3 DNA reads as TGTGCCAGCTCGGGACTAGCGGGGGGTACCGGGGAGCTGTTTTTT.

The chain has TRBV10-3 and TRBJ2-5, with D uncertain. The CDR3 consists of 14 residues. Germline V gene sequence: CDR1 ENHRY, CDR2 SYGVKD. The V end was cut by 2 bases, the J end by 1 base, with 8 bases between. The CDR3 bases are TGTGCCATCAGTGAGGTCTGGGGCCAAGAGACCCAGTACTTC. Its translation: CAISEVWGQETQYF.

The rearrangement links TRBV30 to TRBJ2-1; D is unresolved. CDR3 length equals 12 residues. V dropped 2 bases and J dropped 10 bases, with 12 bases sitting between them. From germline, CDR1 is GTSNPN and CDR2 SVGIG (reference sequence). The CDR3 DNA is TGTGCCTGGAGTCCTACTGAGCTAGAGCAGTTCTTC. Its translation is CAWSPTELEQFF.

The J gene is TRBJ2-7, the V gene TRBV9, with TRBD1 identical over 7 bases. Trimming cost V 3 bases and J 6 bases; bases outside gene matches: 12. Germline CDR1 reads SGDLS; CDR2 reads YYNGEE. The CDR3 totals 15 residues. CDR3: CASSASPGQSGEQYF. The CDR3 DNA is TGTGCCAGCAGCGCGTCGCCGGGACAGTCGGGCGAGCAGTACTTC.

This chain links TRBV9 with TRBJ1-1, with D tentatively TRBD1 (6 bases). Looked up from germline, CDR1 is SGDLS and CDR2 is YYNGEE. V lost 1 base to trimming and J lost 1 base, with 11 bases between them. This CDR3 region has 15 residues. CDR3 loop: CASSVSGHTNTEAFF. The DNA of the CDR3 is TGTGCCAGCAGCGTATCGGGACATACGAACACTGAAGCTTTCTTT. Based on the CDR3 plus reference TRBV9 and TRBJ1-1, the full variable domain is DSGVTQTPKHLITATGQRVTLRCSPRSGDLSVYWYQQSLDQGLQFLIQYYNGEERAKGNILERFSAQQFPDLHSELNLSSLELGDSALYFCASSVSGHTNTEAFFGQGTRLTVV.

V gene TRBV19 combines with J gene TRBJ2-5; 9 nucleotides agree with TRBD1. V lost 9 bases and J lost 2; bases outside the gene matches: 4. This CDR3 contains 13 residues. Germline V gives CDR1 LNHDA, CDR2 SQIVND (reference sequence). Here the CDR3 DNA reads TGTGCCAGCCGGGACAGGGTGCAAGAGACCCAGTACTTC. This encodes CASRDRVQETQYF.

The V gene is TRBV30, the J gene TRBJ1-1, with D possibly TRBD1 on 6 matching bases. Trimming left V 4 bases short and J 10 bases short, with 16 bases between. CDR3 size: 12 residues. In germline, CDR1 is GTSNPN, CDR2 SVGIG (reference sequence). CDR3 nucleotide sequence: TGTGCCTGGACCGTCAGGGGTATCGGAGCTTTCTTT. Translated, it gives CAWTVRGIGAFF.

V usage is TRBV5-1 and J usage is TRBJ2-3, with D possibly being TRBD1 (5 bases). Germline V CDR1 and CDR2: SGHRS, YFSETQ. V was shortened by 1 base and J by 5 bases, with 8 bases between the two germline ends. The CDR3 sequence is 13 residues long. CDR3 protein: CASSLRQKDTQYF. In DNA form, the CDR3 reads TGCGCCAGCAGCTTGAGACAGAAAGATACGCAGTATTTT. Filled out from reference TRBV5-1 and TRBJ2-3, the complete variable domain reads KAGVTQTPRYLIKTRGQQVTLSCSPISGHRSVSWYQQTPGQGLQFLFEYFSETQRNKGNFPGRFSGRQFSNSRSEMNVSTLELGDSALYLCASSLRQKDTQYFGPGTRLTVL.

The rearrangement uses TRBV2 and TRBJ1-5, with D unresolved. Germline V gives CDR1 SNHLY, CDR2 FYNNEI. V shed 3 bases and J shed 2 bases, with 8 bases lying between them. There are 14 residues in the CDR3. CDR3 nucleotide sequence: TGTGCCAGCAGTGACCCAAGGGGCAATCAGCCCCAGCATTTT. This translates into CASSDPRGNQPQHF.